This T cell receptor beta chain stems from a study of radiation and T cells in renal cell carcinoma. Across the whole study: Nephrectomy followed 15 Gy stereotactic body radiation by 4 weeks.

In the case of this clone: No antigen is known for it.

TCRdb's copy holds only in-frame clones and misses some; the assay was immunoSEQ multiplex PCR. This table holds 85,000 to 100,000 clones, 86% found once. Noted time point: baseline pretreatment blood. Noted treatment: 15 Gy SBRT to primary tumor, nephrectomy 4 weeks later. The tumor was a clear cell renal cell carcinoma. The V gene lost 7 bases and the J gene lost 1 base, with 13 bases spanning the gap. The CDR3 covers 14 residues. CDR1 and CDR2 (germline): LNHDA, SQIVND (reference sequence). Findings of the study overall: In blood, top tumor clones expanded by 2 weeks, shrinking by 4.

This receptor was taken from a man aged 50 or older with renal cell carcinoma. The J gene is TRBJ1-1, the V gene TRBV19; D ambiguous. The sample in question was blood, obtained from a patient whose treatment included radiotherapy and nephrectomy. DNA of the CDR3: TGTGCCAGTAACCCCGGACGAAGGAACACTGAAGCTTTCTTT. Its protein is CASNPGRRNTEAFF.